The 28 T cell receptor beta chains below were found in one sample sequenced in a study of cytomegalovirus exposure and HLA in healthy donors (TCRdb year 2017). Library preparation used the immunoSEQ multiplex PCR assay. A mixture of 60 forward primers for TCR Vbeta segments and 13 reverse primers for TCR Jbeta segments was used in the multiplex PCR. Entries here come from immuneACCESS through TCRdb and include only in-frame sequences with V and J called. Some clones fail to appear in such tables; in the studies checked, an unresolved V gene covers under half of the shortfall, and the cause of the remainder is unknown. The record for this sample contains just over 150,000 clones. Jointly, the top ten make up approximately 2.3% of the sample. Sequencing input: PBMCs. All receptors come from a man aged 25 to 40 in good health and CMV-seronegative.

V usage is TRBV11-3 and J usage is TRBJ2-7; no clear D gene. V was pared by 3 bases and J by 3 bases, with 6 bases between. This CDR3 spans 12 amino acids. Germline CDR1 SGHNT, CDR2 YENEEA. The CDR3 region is CASSFTRYEQYF. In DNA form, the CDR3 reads TGTGCCAGCAGCTTTACGCGCTACGAGCAGTACTTC. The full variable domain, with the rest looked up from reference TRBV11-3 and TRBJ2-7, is EAGVVQSPRYKIIEKKQPVAFWCNPISGHNTLYWYLQNLGQGPELLIRYENEEAVDDSQLPKDRFSAERLKGVDSTLKIQPAELGDSAVYLCASSFTRYEQYFGPGTRLTVT.

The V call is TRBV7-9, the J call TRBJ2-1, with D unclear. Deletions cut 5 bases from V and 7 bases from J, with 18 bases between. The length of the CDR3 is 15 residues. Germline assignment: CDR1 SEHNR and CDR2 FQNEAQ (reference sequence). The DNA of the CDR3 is TGTGCCAGCAGCCACACAGCCGACCCAATAAATGAGCAGTTCTTC. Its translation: CASSHTADPINEQFF.

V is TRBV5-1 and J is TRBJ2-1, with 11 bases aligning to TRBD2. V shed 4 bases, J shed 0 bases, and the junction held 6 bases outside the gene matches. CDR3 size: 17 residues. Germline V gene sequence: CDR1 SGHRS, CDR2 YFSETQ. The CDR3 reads CASSPATSGISYNEQFF. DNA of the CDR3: TGCGCCAGCAGCCCTGCGACTAGCGGGATCTCCTACAATGAGCAGTTCTTC.

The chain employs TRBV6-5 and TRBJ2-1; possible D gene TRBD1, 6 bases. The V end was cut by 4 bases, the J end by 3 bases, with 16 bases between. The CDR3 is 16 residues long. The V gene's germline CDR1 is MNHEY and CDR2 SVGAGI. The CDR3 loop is CASSLQGVGYYNEQFF. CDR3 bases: TGTGCCAGCAGTTTACAGGGAGTGGGATACTACAATGAGCAGTTCTTC.

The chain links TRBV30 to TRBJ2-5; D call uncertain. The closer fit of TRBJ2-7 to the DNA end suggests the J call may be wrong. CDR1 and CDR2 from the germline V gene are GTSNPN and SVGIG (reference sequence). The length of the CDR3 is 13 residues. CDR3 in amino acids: CAWSVPPLYEQYF. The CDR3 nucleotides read TGTGCCTGGAGTGTCCCGCCCCTCTACGAGCAGTACTTC.

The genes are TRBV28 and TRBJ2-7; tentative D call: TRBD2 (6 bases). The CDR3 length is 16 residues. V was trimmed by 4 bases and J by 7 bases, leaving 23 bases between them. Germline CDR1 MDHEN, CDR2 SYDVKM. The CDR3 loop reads CASSSLQLAGGGEQYF. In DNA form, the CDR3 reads TGTGCCAGCAGTTCCCTCCAGCTAGCTGGAGGAGGGGAGCAGTACTTC. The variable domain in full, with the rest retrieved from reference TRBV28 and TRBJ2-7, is DVKVTQSSRYLVKRTGEKVFLECVQDMDHENMFWYRQDPGLGLRLIYFSYDVKMKEKGDIPEGYSVSREKKERFSLILESASTNQTSMYLCASSSLQLAGGGEQYFGPGTRLTVT.

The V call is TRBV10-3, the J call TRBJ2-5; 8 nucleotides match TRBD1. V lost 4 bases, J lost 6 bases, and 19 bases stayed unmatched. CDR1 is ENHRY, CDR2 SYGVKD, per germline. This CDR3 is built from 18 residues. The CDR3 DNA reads TGTGCCATCAGTGCCGAAATAGGGGGGACAGGTGTAGGAAAGACCCAGTACTTC. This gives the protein CAISAEIGGTGVGKTQYF.

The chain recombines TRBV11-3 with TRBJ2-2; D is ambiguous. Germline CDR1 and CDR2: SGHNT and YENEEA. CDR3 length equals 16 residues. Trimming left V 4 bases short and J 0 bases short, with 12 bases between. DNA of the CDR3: TGTGCCAGCAGCTCATTGACACCAGCGAACACCGGGGAGCTGTTTTTT. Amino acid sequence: CASSSLTPANTGELFF.

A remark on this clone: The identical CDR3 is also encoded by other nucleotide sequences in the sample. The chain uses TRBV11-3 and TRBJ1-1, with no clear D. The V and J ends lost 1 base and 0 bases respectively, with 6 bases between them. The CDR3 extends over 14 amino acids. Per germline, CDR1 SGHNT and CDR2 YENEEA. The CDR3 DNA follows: TGTGCCAGCAGCTTAGCTGGAGTGAACACTGAAGCTTTCTTT. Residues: CASSLAGVNTEAFF.

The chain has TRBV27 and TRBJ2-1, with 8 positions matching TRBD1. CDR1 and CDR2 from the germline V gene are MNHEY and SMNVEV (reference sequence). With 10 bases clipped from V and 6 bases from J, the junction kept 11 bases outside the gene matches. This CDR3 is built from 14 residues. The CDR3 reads CATFGQGVGNEQFF. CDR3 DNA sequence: TGTGCCACCTTTGGACAGGGAGTAGGCAATGAGCAGTTCTTC.

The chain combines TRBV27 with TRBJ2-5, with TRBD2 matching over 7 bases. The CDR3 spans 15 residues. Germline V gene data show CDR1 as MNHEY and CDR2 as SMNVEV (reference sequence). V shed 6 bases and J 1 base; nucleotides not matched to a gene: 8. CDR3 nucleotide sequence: TGTGCCAGCAGCCGAGGGACTATCTTCCAAGAGACCCAGTACTTC. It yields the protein CASSRGTIFQETQYF.

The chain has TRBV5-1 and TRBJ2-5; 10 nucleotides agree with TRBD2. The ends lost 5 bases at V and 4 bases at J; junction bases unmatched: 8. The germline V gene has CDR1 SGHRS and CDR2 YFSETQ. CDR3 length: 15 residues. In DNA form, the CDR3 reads TGCGCCAGCAGGCCCGGGGGACTAGCGTCAGAGACCCAGTACTTC. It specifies CASRPGGLASETQYF.

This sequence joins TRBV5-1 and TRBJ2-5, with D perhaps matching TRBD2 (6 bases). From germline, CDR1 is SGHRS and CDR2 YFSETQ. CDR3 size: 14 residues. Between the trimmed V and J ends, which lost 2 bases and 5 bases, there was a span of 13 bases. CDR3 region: CASSFGGVGETQYF. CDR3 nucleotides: TGCGCCAGCAGCTTCGGGGGAGTTGGTGAGACCCAGTACTTC.

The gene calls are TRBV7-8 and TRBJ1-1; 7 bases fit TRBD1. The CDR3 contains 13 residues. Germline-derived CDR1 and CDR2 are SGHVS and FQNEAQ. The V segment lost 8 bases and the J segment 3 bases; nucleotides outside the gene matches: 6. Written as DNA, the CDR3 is TGTGCCAGCCAACGACAGGGCGACACTGAAGCTTTCTTT. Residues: CASQRQGDTEAFF.

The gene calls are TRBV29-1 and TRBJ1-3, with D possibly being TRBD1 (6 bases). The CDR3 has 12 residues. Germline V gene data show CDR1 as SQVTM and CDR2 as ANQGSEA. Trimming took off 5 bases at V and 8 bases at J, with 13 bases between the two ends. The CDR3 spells CSVSWDIDTIYF. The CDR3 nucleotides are TGCAGCGTTTCCTGGGACATAGACACCATATATTTT.

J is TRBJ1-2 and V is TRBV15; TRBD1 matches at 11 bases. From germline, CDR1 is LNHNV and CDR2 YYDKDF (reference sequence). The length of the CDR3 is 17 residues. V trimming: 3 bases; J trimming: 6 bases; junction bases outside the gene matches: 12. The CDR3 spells CATSRETGTGGLDGYTF. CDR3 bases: TGTGCCACCAGCAGGGAAACCGGGACAGGGGGGCTTGATGGCTACACCTTC. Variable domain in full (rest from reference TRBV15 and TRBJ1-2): DAMVIQNPRYQVTQFGKPVTLSCSQTLNHNVMYWYQQKSSQAPKLLFHYYDKDFNNEADTPDNFQSRRPNTSFCFLDIRSPGLGDTAMYLCATSRETGTGGLDGYTFGSGTRLTVV.

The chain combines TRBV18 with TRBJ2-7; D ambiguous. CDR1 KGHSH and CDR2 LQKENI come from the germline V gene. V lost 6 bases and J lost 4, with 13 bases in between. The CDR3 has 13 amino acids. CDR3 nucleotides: TGTGCCAGCTCGCTACTGGTTGAGTACGAGCAGTACTTC. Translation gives CASSLLVEYEQYF.

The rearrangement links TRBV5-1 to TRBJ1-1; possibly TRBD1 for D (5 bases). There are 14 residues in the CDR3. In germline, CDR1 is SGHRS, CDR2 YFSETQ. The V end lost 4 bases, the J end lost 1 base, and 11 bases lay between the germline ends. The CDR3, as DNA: TGCGCCAGCAGCCTATGGGGCCGGAACACTGAAGCTTTCTTT. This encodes CASSLWGRNTEAFF.

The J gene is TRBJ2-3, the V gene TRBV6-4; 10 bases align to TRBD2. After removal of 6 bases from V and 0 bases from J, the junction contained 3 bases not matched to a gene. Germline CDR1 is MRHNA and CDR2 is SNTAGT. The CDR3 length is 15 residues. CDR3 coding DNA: TGTGCCAGCAGCGTGACTAGCGGGAGCACAGATACGCAGTATTTT. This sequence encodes CASSVTSGSTDTQYF.

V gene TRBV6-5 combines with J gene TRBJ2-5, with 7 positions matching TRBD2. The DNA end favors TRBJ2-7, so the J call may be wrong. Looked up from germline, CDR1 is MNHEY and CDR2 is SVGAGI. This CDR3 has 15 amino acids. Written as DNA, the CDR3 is TGTGCCAGCAGTTCCCACCGGGACTATCTGTACGAGCAGTACTTC. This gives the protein CASSSHRDYLYEQYF.

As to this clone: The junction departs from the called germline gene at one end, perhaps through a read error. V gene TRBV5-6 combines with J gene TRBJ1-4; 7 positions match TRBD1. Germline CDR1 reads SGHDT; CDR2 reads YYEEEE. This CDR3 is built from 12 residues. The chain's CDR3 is CASSSVGGTANF. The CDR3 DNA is TGTGCCAGCAGCTCCGTCGGCGGGACAGCAAATTTT.

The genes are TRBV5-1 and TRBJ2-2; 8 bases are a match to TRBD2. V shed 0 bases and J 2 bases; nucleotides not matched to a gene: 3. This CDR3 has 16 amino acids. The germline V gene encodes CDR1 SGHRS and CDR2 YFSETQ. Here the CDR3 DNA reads TGCGCCAGCAGCTTGGTAACTAGCGGAAACACCGGGGAGCTGTTTTTT. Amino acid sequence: CASSLVTSGNTGELFF.

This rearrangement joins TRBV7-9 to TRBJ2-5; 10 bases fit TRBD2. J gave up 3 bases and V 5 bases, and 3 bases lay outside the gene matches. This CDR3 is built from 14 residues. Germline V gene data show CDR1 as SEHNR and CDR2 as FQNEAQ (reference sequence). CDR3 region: CASSRTSGEETQYF. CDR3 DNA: TGTGCCAGCAGCAGAACTAGCGGGGAAGAGACCCAGTACTTC.

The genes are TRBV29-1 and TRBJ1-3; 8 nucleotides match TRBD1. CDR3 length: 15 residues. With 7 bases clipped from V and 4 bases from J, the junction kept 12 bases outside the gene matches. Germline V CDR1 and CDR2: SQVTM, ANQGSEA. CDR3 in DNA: TGCAGCGCTAGGGACGGACAGGGCCCGGGAAACACCATATATTTT. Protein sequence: CSARDGQGPGNTIYF.

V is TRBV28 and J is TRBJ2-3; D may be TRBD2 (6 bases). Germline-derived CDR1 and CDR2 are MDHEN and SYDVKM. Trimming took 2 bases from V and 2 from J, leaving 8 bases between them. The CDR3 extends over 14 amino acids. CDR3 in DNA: TGTGCCAGCAGTTTAGCGGGGATCACAGATACGCAGTATTTT. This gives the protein CASSLAGITDTQYF.

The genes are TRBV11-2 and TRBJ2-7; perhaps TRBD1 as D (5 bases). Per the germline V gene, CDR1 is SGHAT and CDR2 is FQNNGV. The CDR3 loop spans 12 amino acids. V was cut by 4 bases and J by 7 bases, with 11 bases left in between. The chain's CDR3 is CASSWQGREQYF. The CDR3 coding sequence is TGTGCCAGCAGCTGGCAGGGAAGGGAGCAGTACTTC.

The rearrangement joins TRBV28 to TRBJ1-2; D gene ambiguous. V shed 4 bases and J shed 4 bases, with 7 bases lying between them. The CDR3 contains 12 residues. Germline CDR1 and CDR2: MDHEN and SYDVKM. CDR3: CASSSPSYGYTF. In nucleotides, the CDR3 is TGTGCCAGCAGTTCTCCCTCCTATGGCTACACCTTC.

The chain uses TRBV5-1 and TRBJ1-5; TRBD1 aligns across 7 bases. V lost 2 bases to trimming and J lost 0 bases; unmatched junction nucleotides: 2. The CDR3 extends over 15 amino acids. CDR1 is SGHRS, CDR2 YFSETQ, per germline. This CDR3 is CASSFQGDSNQPQHF. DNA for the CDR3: TGCGCCAGCAGCTTTCAGGGGGATAGCAATCAGCCCCAGCATTTT.